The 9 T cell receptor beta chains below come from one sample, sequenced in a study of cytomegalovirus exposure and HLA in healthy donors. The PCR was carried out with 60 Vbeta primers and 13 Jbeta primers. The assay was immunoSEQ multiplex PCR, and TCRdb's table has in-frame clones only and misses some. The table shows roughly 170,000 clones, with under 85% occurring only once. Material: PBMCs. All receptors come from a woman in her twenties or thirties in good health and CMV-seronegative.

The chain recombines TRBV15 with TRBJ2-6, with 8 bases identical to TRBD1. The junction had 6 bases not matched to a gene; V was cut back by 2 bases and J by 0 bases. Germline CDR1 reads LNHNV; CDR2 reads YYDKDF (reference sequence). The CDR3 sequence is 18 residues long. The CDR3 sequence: CATSRNGQGISGANVLTF. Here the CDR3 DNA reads TGTGCCACCAGCAGAAATGGACAGGGAATCTCTGGGGCCAACGTCCTGACTTTC.

The CDR3 DNA follows: TGTGCCAGCAGTACCTCCGGGACAGCCTACGAGCAGTACTTC. Its translation: CASSTSGTAYEQYF. The V call is TRBV6-1, the J call TRBJ2-7, with 7 bases that match TRBD1. The junction had 6 bases not matched to a gene; V was cut back by 5 bases and J by 2 bases. The CDR3 covers 14 residues. Germline CDR1 and CDR2: MNHNS and SASEGT.

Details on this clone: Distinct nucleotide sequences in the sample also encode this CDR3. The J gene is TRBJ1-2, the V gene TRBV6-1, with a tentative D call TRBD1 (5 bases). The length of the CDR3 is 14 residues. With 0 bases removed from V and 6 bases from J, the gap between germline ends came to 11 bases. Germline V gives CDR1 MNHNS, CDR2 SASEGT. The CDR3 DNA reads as TGTGCCAGCAGTGAAGCGGGCAGGGATAATGGCTACACCTTC. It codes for CASSEAGRDNGYTF.

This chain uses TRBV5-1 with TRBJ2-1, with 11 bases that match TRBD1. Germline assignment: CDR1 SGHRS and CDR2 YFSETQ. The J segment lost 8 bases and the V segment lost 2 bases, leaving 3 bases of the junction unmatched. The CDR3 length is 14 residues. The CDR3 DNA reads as TGCGCCAGCAGCTTTGGACAGGGGGCAGATGAGCAGTTCTTC. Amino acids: CASSFGQGADEQFF. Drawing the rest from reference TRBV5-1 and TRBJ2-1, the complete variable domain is KAGVTQTPRYLIKTRGQQVTLSCSPISGHRSVSWYQQTPGQGLQFLFEYFSETQRNKGNFPGRFSGRQFSNSRSEMNVSTLELGDSALYLCASSFGQGADEQFFGPGTRLTVL.

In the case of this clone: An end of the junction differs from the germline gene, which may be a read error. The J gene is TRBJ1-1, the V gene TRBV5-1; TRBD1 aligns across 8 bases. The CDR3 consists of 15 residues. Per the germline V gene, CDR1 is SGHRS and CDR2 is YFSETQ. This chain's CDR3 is CASSARGHMNTEAFF. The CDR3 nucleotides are TGCGCTAGCAGCGCCAGGGGGCACATGAACACTGAAGCTTTCTTT.

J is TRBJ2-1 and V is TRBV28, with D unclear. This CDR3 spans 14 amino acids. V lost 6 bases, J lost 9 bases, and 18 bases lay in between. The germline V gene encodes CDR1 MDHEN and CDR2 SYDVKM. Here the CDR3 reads CASSRWNSLTEQFF. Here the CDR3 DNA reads TGTGCCAGCAGCCGATGGAATAGCCTGACTGAGCAGTTCTTC.

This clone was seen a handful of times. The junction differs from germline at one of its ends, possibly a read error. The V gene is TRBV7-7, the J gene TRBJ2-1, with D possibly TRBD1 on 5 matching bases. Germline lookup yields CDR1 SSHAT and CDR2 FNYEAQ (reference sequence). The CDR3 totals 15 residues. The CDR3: CASSLGQGLYNEQFF. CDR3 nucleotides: TGTGCTAGCAGCTTGGGCCAGGGTTTGTACAATGAGCAGTTCTTC.

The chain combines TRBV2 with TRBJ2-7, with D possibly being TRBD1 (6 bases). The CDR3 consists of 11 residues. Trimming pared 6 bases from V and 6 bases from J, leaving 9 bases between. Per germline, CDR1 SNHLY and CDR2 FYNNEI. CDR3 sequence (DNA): TGTGCCAGCAGCTTGACAGGCGAGCAGTACTTC. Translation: CASSLTGEQYF.

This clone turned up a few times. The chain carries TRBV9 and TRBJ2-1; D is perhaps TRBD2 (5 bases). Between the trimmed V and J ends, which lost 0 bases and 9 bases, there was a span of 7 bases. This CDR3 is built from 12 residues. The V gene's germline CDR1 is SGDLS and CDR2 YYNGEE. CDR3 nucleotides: TGTGCCAGCAGCGTAGGAGGGCTTGAGCAGTTCTTC. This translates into CASSVGGLEQFF.